This is a list of T cell receptor beta chains from one sample in a study of T-cell reconstitution after alpha-beta-depleted transplantation in children. TCRdb re-analysed the PCR reads in MiXCR, keeping a single row per CDR3 protein. The sample records some 87,000 distinct CDR3 sequences, about 16% being singletons. The sample consisted of PBMCs, mostly from graft donor cells, taken 180 days after TCRalphabeta/CD19-depleted stem cell transplant. Receptors were obtained from a male patient aged 2 to 10 who had a stem cell transplant for acute lymphoblastic leukemia, so the T cells may come from the graft donor. Each CDR3 is given with its conserved first and last residue. D genes are given only for firm matches. Expanded clones are given a class, and other clones once, few, many or no size at all.

v_call	d_call	clone_size	j_call	cdr3_nt	cdr3_aa
TRBV27	TRBD1	once	TRBJ1-1	TGTGCCAGCAGTTTAACCCCCGTCTCCCTCCAGGGGGCAGGAGCTTTCTTT	CASSLTPVSLQGAGAFF
TRBV5-1	TRBD2	-	TRBJ2-1	TGCGCCAGCAGTCCCTTCTCGGGACTAGAGTACTACAATGAGCAGTTCTTC	CASSPFSGLEYYNEQFF
TRBV12-3/TRBV12-4	-	few	TRBJ2-3	TGTGCCAGCAGTTCGGGCCATAGCACAGATACGCAGTATTTT	CASSSGHSTDTQYF
TRBV7-8	-	few	TRBJ1-5	TGTGCCAGCAGCACCGGAGTGCTCCAGCATTTT	CASSTGVLQHF
TRBV5-6	-	few	TRBJ1-1	TGTGCCAGCAGCTTGTTCGGCAGGGACACTGAAGCTTTCTTT	CASSLFGRDTEAFF
TRBV20-1	TRBD1	-	TRBJ1-2	TGCAGTGCTAGCCGGGACAGTCTCTATGGCTACACCTTC	CSASRDSLYGYTF
TRBV5-1	-	few	TRBJ2-5	TGCGCCAGCAGCACCGTCTTGGGGGGCAGGGAGACCCAGTACTTC	CASSTVLGGRETQYF
TRBV19	-	once	TRBJ2-7	TGTGCCAGTAGTATAGATGTGCGAGGTTACGAGCAGTACTTC	CASSIDVRGYEQYF
TRBV11-2	-	few	TRBJ1-1	TGTGCCAGCAGCTCAGAGACGGGGGGGGACACTGAAGCTTTCTTT	CASSSETGGDTEAFF
TRBV20-1	-	-	TRBJ2-6	TGCAGTGCTAGTGGCTCTGGGGCCAACGTCCTGACTTTC	CSASGSGANVLTF
TRBV11-2	-	-	TRBJ2-2	TGTGCCAGCAGCTTAGTGGCAGGGACCACCGGGGAGCTGTTTTTT	CASSLVAGTTGELFF
TRBV5-1	TRBD1	few	TRBJ2-3	TGCGCCAGCAGCCCGGGACAGGGGAGCACAGATACGCAGTATTTT	CASSPGQGSTDTQYF
TRBV6-5	-	-	TRBJ1-1	TGTGCCAGCAGTTACTCGCCAGGGGCGACGAACACTGAAGCTTTCTTT	CASSYSPGATNTEAFF
TRBV7-9	-	-	TRBJ2-7	TGTGCCAGCAGATCAAGCGGTCTCTCCTACGAGCAGTACTTC	CASRSSGLSYEQYF
TRBV7-6	-	-	TRBJ2-5	TGTGCCAGCAGCAATAGTTTGGGGCGCGGAGAGACCCAGTACTTC	CASSNSLGRGETQYF
TRBV20-1	-	many	TRBJ2-1	TGCAGTGCTAGTATTTCGGCTGGGCGGTTCTTC	CSASISAGRFF
TRBV14	-	few	TRBJ2-7	TGTGCCAGCAGCCAAGTTGGTGGGCGGCTGTACTTC	CASSQVGGRLYF
TRBV4-3	-	-	TRBJ2-1	TGCGCCAGCAGCCAAGATCGAGGGGGACTCAACAATGAGCAGTTCTTC	CASSQDRGGLNNEQFF
TRBV20-1	-	few	TRBJ2-5	TGCAGTGCACCTCGGGACTTAGAAGAGACCCAGTACTTC	CSAPRDLEETQYF
TRBV10-2	-	few	TRBJ1-2	TGCGCCAGCAGTGATAATAGGGGGTATGGCTACACCTTC	CASSDNRGYGYTF
TRBV11-2	-	many	TRBJ1-2	TGTGCCAGCAGCCCGACGGGCGCCAACTATGGCTACACCTTC	CASSPTGANYGYTF
TRBV19	-	few	TRBJ2-1	TGTGCCAGTAGTATAGTTTCTAGCCGCAATAGTTACAATGAGCAGTTCTTC	CASSIVSSRNSYNEQFF
TRBV20-1	-	-	TRBJ2-1	TGCAGTGCTAGAGTGGCATCAAGCAATGAGCAGTTCTTC	CSARVASSNEQFF
TRBV11-2	-	-	TRBJ2-5	TGTGCCAGCAGCTTTCCAGGGACGGAGACCCAGTACTTC	CASSFPGTETQYF
TRBV10-3	-	many	TRBJ1-5	TGTGCCATCAGTCCCGTTGGGGGGGATCAGCCCCAGCATTTT	CAISPVGGDQPQHF
TRBV24-1	TRBD1	few	TRBJ2-7	TGTGCCACCAGTGAGGGAGGGACAGGGAGAGGGGAGCAGTACTTC	CATSEGGTGRGEQYF
TRBV12-3/TRBV12-4	-	-	TRBJ1-5	TGTGCCAGCGGTCGACCCCAGCATTTT	CASGRPQHF
TRBV10-3	TRBD1	-	TRBJ2-7	TGTGCCATCAGTGGGGGGGTGGACAGGGACTCCTACGAGCAGTACTTC	CAISGGVDRDSYEQYF
TRBV20-1	-	-	TRBJ1-2	TGCAGTGCTAGAGAACTGCGGGGGGTTGGCTACACCTTC	CSARELRGVGYTF
TRBV5-1	-	-	TRBJ2-7	TGCGCCAGCAGCTTGGCCCGGAATACCTACGAGCAGTACTTC	CASSLARNTYEQYF
TRBV5-4	-	-	TRBJ1-2	TGTGCCAGCAGCTTGCGCAGCACCTATGGCTACACCTTC	CASSLRSTYGYTF
TRBV30	-	few	TRBJ2-6	TGTGCCTGGAGTGTACGGTCGATCGGGGCCAACGTCCTGACTTTC	CAWSVRSIGANVLTF